The T cell receptor beta chain under discussion was sequenced for a study of cytomegalovirus exposure and HLA in healthy donors. A multiplex PCR was run with 60 Vbeta primers and 13 Jbeta primers. Produced via immunoSEQ multiplex PCR; TCRdb's table is partial and in-frame only. The repertoire holds about 160,000 clones, with over 70% as singletons. Study-wide findings and caveats: Clonal expansion, a later analysis showed, was greater in HLA-associated TCR beta chains than in equally common others.

V shed 4 bases and J shed 8 bases, with 15 bases lying between them. CDR3 size: 13 residues. The germline V gene has CDR1 SGHRS and CDR2 YFSETQ. On this clone: What it recognizes is unknown.

Sequencing was done on a sample of PBMCs. This chain uses TRBV5-1 with TRBJ1-2; D may be TRBD1 (6 bases). The sequence was obtained from a man aged 25-45 years in good health and CMV-seronegative. The chain's CDR3 is CASSAGGGPGYTF. The CDR3 DNA follows: TGCGCCAGCAGCGCGGGAGGGGGGCCGGGCTACACCTTC. The complete variable domain, with remaining parts taken from reference TRBV5-1 and TRBJ1-2, reads KAGVTQTPRYLIKTRGQQVTLSCSPISGHRSVSWYQQTPGQGLQFLFEYFSETQRNKGNFPGRFSGRQFSNSRSEMNVSTLELGDSALYLCASSAGGGPGYTFGSGTRLTVV.